Shown below are 23 T cell receptor beta chains from a single sample sequenced in a study of cytomegalovirus exposure and HLA in healthy donors listed by TCRdb under 2017. Library method: the immunoSEQ multiplex PCR assay. For the multiplex PCR, a mixture combining 60 forward primers for TCR Vbeta segments and 13 reverse primers for TCR Jbeta segments was used. Sourced from immuneACCESS, this table was stored by TCRdb with only in-frame sequences that have V and J called. A share of the clones is absent; for the studies checked, an unresolved V gene accounts for under half, and the remainder has no known explanation. The sample contains roughly 200,000 clones, roughly four fifths of them found a single time. The top ten clones comprise under 2% of the sample. Sample: PBMCs. These receptors were collected from a man aged 25 to 40 in good health and CMV-seronegative.

V and J are TRBV28 and TRBJ2-7; 11 positions agree with TRBD1. The V and J ends lost 2 bases and 3 bases, in that order; junction bases with no gene match: 3. Germline assignment: CDR1 MDHEN and CDR2 SYDVKM. This CDR3 contains 15 residues. The CDR3 reads CASSLPGTGGYEQYF. CDR3 DNA sequence: TGTGCCAGCAGTTTACCCGGGACAGGGGGCTACGAGCAGTACTTC.

The V gene is TRBV10-3, the J gene TRBJ2-7, with D uncertain. Trimming pared 5 bases from V and 3 bases from J, leaving 8 bases between. The CDR3 has 12 amino acids. Per germline, CDR1 ENHRY and CDR2 SYGVKD. CDR3 protein: CAISPASYEQYF. CDR3 nucleotide sequence: TGTGCCATCAGTCCGGCTAGCTACGAGCAGTACTTC.

The V call is TRBV15, the J call TRBJ2-7; 8 nucleotides agree with TRBD2. The CDR3 runs 15 residues. Losses at the gene ends were 0 bases for V and 5 bases for J; bases not matched to a gene: 6. CDR1 LNHNV and CDR2 YYDKDF come from the germline V gene (reference sequence). CDR3 coding DNA: TGTGCCACCAGCAGAGACCCAGCGGGAGCCAACGAGCAGTACTTC. Protein: CATSRDPAGANEQYF. The variable domain in full, with the rest retrieved from reference TRBV15 and TRBJ2-7, is DAMVIQNPRYQVTQFGKPVTLSCSQTLNHNVMYWYQQKSSQAPKLLFHYYDKDFNNEADTPDNFQSRRPNTSFCFLDIRSPGLGDTAMYLCATSRDPAGANEQYFGPGTRLTVT.

The chain uses TRBV6-1 and TRBJ1-1; 8 nucleotides align to TRBD1. After removal of 2 bases from V and 0 bases from J, the junction contained 5 bases not matched to a gene. The CDR3 consists of 16 residues. Germline CDR1 and CDR2: MNHNS and SASEGT. The CDR3 bases are TGTGCCAGCAGTGAAAATGCAGGGGGCTTGAACACTGAAGCTTTCTTT. Residues: CASSENAGGLNTEAFF.

This clone is judged medium-sized. J is TRBJ2-7 and V is TRBV7-9; D possibly corresponds to TRBD1 (6 bases). Trimming cost V 7 bases and J 3 bases, with 25 bases left between them. The CDR3 is 17 amino acids. Germline V gene lookup returns CDR1 SEHNR and CDR2 FQNEAQ (reference sequence). CDR3 in amino acids: CASTTTPGADGNYEQYF. In DNA, the CDR3 is TGTGCCAGCACCACCACTCCAGGGGCGGATGGGAACTACGAGCAGTACTTC.

The chain combines TRBV5-1 with TRBJ2-5; 8 bases map to TRBD1. The germline V gene has CDR1 SGHRS and CDR2 YFSETQ. Losses at the gene ends were 4 bases for V and 4 bases for J; bases not matched to a gene: 12. CDR3 length: 16 amino acids. The CDR3 DNA reads TGCGCCAGCAGCGACACAGGGGGTCTTACGGGAGAGACCCAGTACTTC. Amino acids: CASSDTGGLTGETQYF. Full variable domain (rest looked up from reference TRBV5-1 and TRBJ2-5): KAGVTQTPRYLIKTRGQQVTLSCSPISGHRSVSWYQQTPGQGLQFLFEYFSETQRNKGNFPGRFSGRQFSNSRSEMNVSTLELGDSALYLCASSDTGGLTGETQYFGPGTRLLVL.

DNA for the CDR3: TGTGCCAGTATCCGGACAGGGGGAGGAACTGAAGCTTTCTTT. It specifies CASIRTGGGTEAFF. The rearrangement joins TRBV19 to TRBJ1-1, with TRBD1 matching over 10 bases. V was clipped by 7 bases and J by 5 bases; unmatched bases: 7. The CDR3 has 14 amino acids. From germline, CDR1 is LNHDA and CDR2 SQIVND (reference sequence).

This chain links TRBV27 with TRBJ2-6; 7 bases map to TRBD2. The CDR3 covers 21 residues. V dropped 1 base and J dropped 0; count of bases not matched to a gene: 15. Per germline, CDR1 MNHEY and CDR2 SMNVEV (reference sequence). For the CDR3, the DNA is TGTGCCAGCAGTTTATTCCCTGTTGGGGGGGGTGGGCCCTCTGGGGCCAACGTCCTGACTTTC. This encodes CASSLFPVGGGGPSGANVLTF.

This clone was counted a single time. V usage is TRBV5-1 and J usage is TRBJ2-5; weak D call: TRBD1 (5 bases). Trimming pared 4 bases from V and 3 bases from J, leaving 10 bases between. There are 13 residues in the CDR3. The germline gives CDR1 SGHRS, CDR2 YFSETQ. CDR3 nucleotides: TGCGCCAGCAGCCCGCAGGGAAAAGAGACCCAGTACTTC. Translation gives CASSPQGKETQYF.

This clone showed up just once. The chain employs TRBV28 and TRBJ1-5; D is ambiguous. CDR3 length equals 14 residues. V lost 5 bases and J lost 2, with 10 bases in between. Per germline, CDR1 MDHEN and CDR2 SYDVKM. CDR3 DNA: TGTGCCAGCAGTGCGGGATTTGGCAATCAGCCCCAGCATTTT. Protein product: CASSAGFGNQPQHF.

This rearrangement joins TRBV7-3 to TRBJ2-1; 10 nucleotides match TRBD2. The CDR3 spans 14 residues. Looked up from germline, CDR1 is SGHTA and CDR2 is FQGTGA. Trimming removed 4 bases from V and 10 bases from J; junction bases left unmatched: 7. CDR3 nucleotide sequence: TGTGCCAGCAGCTCCCGACTAGCGGGTGGGGAGCAGTTCTTC. It yields the protein CASSSRLAGGEQFF.

In the case of this clone: The sample carries other DNA sequences with the same CDR3. CDR3: CASSLEGTVSYNEQFF. DNA of the CDR3: TGCGCCAGCAGCTTGGAAGGGACAGTTTCCTACAATGAGCAGTTCTTC. The chain uses TRBV5-1 and TRBJ2-1, with TRBD1 identical over 7 bases. Per germline, CDR1 SGHRS and CDR2 YFSETQ. The CDR3 is 16 residues long. Trimming removed 0 bases from V and 1 base from J; junction bases left unmatched: 4.

A single count supports this clone. The chain employs TRBV29-1 and TRBJ2-3, with TRBD2 as a possible D gene (7 bases). V lost 2 bases, J lost 2 bases, and 14 bases lay in between. The CDR3 sequence is 15 residues long. Germline loops: CDR1 SQVTM, CDR2 ANQGSEA. The CDR3 DNA is TGCAGCGTTGAATATGCGGGGGACAACACAGATACGCAGTATTTT. This translates into CSVEYAGDNTDTQYF.

V and J are TRBV4-2 and TRBJ2-7, with 11 bases matching TRBD2. Trimming cost V 0 bases and J 0 bases; bases outside gene matches: 4. The CDR3 extends over 17 amino acids. Germline assignment: CDR1 LGHNA and CDR2 YNFKEQ. This CDR3 reads CASSQEGLAVFSYEQYF. The CDR3 DNA reads TGTGCCAGCAGCCAAGAGGGACTAGCGGTTTTCTCCTACGAGCAGTACTTC.

The rearrangement joins TRBV10-2 to TRBJ2-2; 9 bases fit TRBD1. Trimming took 5 bases from V and 5 from J; bases not matched to a gene: 3. The CDR3 is 14 residues long. Germline CDR1 reads WSHSY; CDR2 reads SAAADI. CDR3 protein: CASSWTGVTGELFF. The CDR3 nucleotides are TGCGCCAGCAGTTGGACAGGGGTGACCGGGGAGCTGTTTTTT.

The chain recombines TRBV6-5 with TRBJ1-2, with D maybe TRBD1 (6 bases). Trimming took off 0 bases at V and 5 bases at J, with 16 bases between the two ends. Germline CDR1 MNHEY, CDR2 SVGAGI. This CDR3 has 16 amino acids. The CDR3 region has the DNA TGTGCCAGCAGTTACTCGAATCAGGGGATGGGTTATGGCTACACCTTC. Encoded protein: CASSYSNQGMGYGYTF.

A single count supports this clone. The chain couples TRBV18 to TRBJ1-1, with D perhaps matching TRBD1 (5 bases). CDR3 length: 14 amino acids. Germline CDR1 and CDR2: KGHSH and LQKENI. Trimming pared 2 bases from V and 8 bases from J, leaving 15 bases between. The CDR3 here is CASSPSRSGREAFF. CDR3 DNA: TGTGCCAGCTCACCAAGTAGGTCAGGGCGGGAAGCTTTCTTT.

The chain joins TRBV10-3 to TRBJ1-2, with D tentatively TRBD1 (6 bases). Per the germline V gene, CDR1 is ENHRY and CDR2 is SYGVKD. The germline V and J ends were trimmed by 8 bases and 4 bases, with 14 bases remaining between them. This CDR3 contains 13 residues. CDR3 DNA sequence: TGTGCCATCCTGGACAGCCAGAGCTATGGCTACACCTTC. It codes for CAILDSQSYGYTF.

The CDR3 DNA follows: TGTGCCAGCTCACCACTGGGGCAGTCAAGCTCTGGAAACACCATATATTTT. This codes for CASSPLGQSSSGNTIYF. V is TRBV18 and J is TRBJ1-3; maybe TRBD1 (5 bases). CDR1 KGHSH and CDR2 LQKENI come from the germline V gene. This CDR3 spans 17 amino acids. V was shortened by 1 base and J by 0 bases, with 13 bases between the two germline ends.

The chain has TRBV5-6 and TRBJ2-7; D is unclear. The germline V and J ends were trimmed by 2 bases and 0 bases, with 6 bases remaining between them. Germline V CDR1 and CDR2: SGHDT, YYEEEE. CDR3 length equals 13 residues. In DNA form, the CDR3 reads TGTGCCAGCAGCTTATACAGCTCCTACGAGCAGTACTTC. This translates into CASSLYSSYEQYF. Drawing the rest from reference TRBV5-6 and TRBJ2-7, the complete variable domain is DAGVTQSPTHLIKTRGQQVTLRCSPKSGHDTVSWYQQALGQGPQFIFQYYEEEERQRGNFPDRFSGHQFPNYSSELNVNALLLGDSALYLCASSLYSSYEQYFGPGTRLTVT.

The chain carries TRBV6-4 and TRBJ2-6; possible D gene TRBD1, 5 bases. Germline-derived CDR1 and CDR2 are MRHNA and SNTAGT. The CDR3 spans 17 residues. V was cut by 0 bases and J by 1 base, with 10 bases left in between. The CDR3 spells CASSDSGLGSGANVLTF. The CDR3 DNA reads as TGTGCCAGCAGTGACTCGGGGCTCGGGTCTGGGGCCAACGTCCTGACTTTC.

This clone was recorded a few times. The V and J genes are TRBV5-1 and TRBJ2-1; D call uncertain. This CDR3 is 15 amino acids long. The V gene's germline CDR1 is SGHRS and CDR2 YFSETQ. V was cut by 0 bases and J by 6 bases, with 13 bases left in between. The CDR3: CASSLGNSRGNEQFF. Here the CDR3 DNA reads TGCGCCAGCAGCTTGGGGAACTCAAGAGGCAATGAGCAGTTCTTC.

The V call is TRBV6-5, the J call TRBJ1-4, with 7 bases fitting TRBD1. V lost 6 bases to trimming and J lost 1 base; unmatched junction nucleotides: 5. CDR3 size: 15 residues. The germline V gene encodes CDR1 MNHEY and CDR2 SVGAGI. This CDR3 is CASSLRQGTNEKLFF. CDR3 nucleotide sequence: TGTGCCAGCAGCCTTCGACAGGGAACTAATGAAAAACTGTTTTTT.